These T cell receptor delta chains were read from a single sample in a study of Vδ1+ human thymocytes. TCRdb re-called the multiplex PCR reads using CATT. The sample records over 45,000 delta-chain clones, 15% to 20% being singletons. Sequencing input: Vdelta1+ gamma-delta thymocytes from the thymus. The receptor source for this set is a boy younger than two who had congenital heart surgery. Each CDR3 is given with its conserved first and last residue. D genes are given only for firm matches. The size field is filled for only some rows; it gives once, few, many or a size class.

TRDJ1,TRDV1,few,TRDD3,TGTGCTCTTGGGGAAGTCGGAGGGGGGATTTACACCGATAAACTCATCTTT,CALGEVGGGIYTDKLIF
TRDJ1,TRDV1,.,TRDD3,TGTGCTCTTGGGGAACTAGAAAAGATCCGCGGGACTGGGGGGCAAGCGTGGTACACCGATAAACTCATCTTT,CALGELEKIRGTGGQAWYTDKLIF
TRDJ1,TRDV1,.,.,TGTGCTCTTGGGGAACTACACGTGTCTCCTGATAAACTCATCTTT,CALGELHVSPDKLIF
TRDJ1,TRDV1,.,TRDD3,TGTGCTCTTGGGGAACTTCAGGCCCACTGGGGGATACAGAACGATAAACTCATCTTT,CALGELQAHWGIQNDKLIF
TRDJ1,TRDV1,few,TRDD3,TGTGCTCTTGGGGAATTTGCCTCTGGGGGATATTCACCCGATAAACTCATCTTT,CALGEFASGGYSPDKLIF
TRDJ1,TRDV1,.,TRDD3,TGTGCTCTTGGGGAACTTTGTTTTTCCTACTCGGGGGATACTGTTGGCGATAAACTCATCTTT,CALGELCFSYSGDTVGDKLIF
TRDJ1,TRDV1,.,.,TGTGCTCTTGGGGACGGGCATAGCCAGACGTCCACTGCGGGTAAACTCATCTTT,CALGDGHSQTSTAGKLIF
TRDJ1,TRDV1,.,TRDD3,TGTGCTCTTGGGGATCCCTGCGTACTGGGGGACCCGTACACCGATAAACTCATCTTT,CALGDPCVLGDPYTDKLIF
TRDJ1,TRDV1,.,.,TGTGCTCTTGGAGACTTCCCTTATACTGGAGGATCCGATAAACTCATCTTT,CALGDFPYTGGSDKLIF
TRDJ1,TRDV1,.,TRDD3,TGTGCTCTTGGGGAACCATCAACCTGGGGGATCCATAGCACCGATAAACTCATCTTT,CALGEPSTWGIHSTDKLIF
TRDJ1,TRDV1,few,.,TGTGCTCTTGGGGGCCGGGGCCCCAACTGTTACACCGATAAACTCATCTTT,CALGGRGPNCYTDKLIF
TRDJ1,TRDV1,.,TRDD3,TGTGCTCTTGGGGAACTCCCAACCCTTACTGGGGAAGCCGATAAACTCATCTTT,CALGELPTLTGEADKLIF
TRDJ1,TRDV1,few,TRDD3,TGTGCTCTTGGGGAACGTGCCGCTAGGCTGGGGGATTGTAGTACCGATAAACTCATCTTT,CALGERAARLGDCSTDKLIF
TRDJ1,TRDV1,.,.,TGTGCTCTTGGGGAACCGAAACTCCTACGTACCTGGGGGTATCTCGATAAACTCATCTTT,CALGEPKLLRTWGYLDKLIF
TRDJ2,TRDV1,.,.,TGTGCTCTTGGGGAATGTACACGAGATACAGAGGGGGGGGCAGCACAACTCTTCTTT,CALGECTRDTEGGAAQLFF
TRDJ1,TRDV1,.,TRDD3,TGTGCTCTTGGGGAATGGGGGGATACGCCACACACCGATAAACTCATCTTT,CALGEWGDTPHTDKLIF
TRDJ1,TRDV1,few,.,TGTGCTCTTGGGGAACTACCAAGGGAAAGACACCCGTACACCGATAAACTCATCTTT,CALGELPRERHPYTDKLIF
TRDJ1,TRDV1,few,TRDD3,TGTGCTCTTGGGGAACTGACCTTCCTACGTTACTCTGTACTGGGGGATACTGATAAACTCATCTTT,CALGELTFLRYSVLGDTDKLIF
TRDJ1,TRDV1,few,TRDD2,TGTGCTCTTGGGGAATTTTCCTTCCTACTAGGCAAGATTAAACTACTCTCCGATAAACTCATCTTT,CALGEFSFLLGKIKLLSDKLIF